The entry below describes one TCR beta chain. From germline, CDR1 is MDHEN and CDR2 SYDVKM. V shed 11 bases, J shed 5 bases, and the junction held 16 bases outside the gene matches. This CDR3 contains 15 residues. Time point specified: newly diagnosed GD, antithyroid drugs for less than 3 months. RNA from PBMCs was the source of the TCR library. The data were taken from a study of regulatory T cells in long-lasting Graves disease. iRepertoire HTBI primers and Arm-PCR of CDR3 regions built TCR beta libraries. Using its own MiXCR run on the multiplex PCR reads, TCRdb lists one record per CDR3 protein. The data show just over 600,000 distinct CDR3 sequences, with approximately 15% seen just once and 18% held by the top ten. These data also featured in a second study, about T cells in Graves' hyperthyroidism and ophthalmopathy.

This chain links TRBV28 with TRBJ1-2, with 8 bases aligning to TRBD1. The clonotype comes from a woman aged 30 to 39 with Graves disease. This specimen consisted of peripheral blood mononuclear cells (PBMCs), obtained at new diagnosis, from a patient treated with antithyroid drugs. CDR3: CACRTGTSSSYGYTF. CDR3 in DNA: TGTGCCTGCCGGACAGGGACCTCCTCTTCTTATGGCTACACCTTC.